The rows below give T cell receptor beta chains drawn from one sample of a study of regulatory T cells in long-lasting Graves disease. Each CDR3 protein gets one entry after TCRdb re-called the multiplex PCR reads with MiXCR. The sample lists over 400,000 distinct CDR3 sequences; less than 15% were seen once. This sample also appeared in a second study, on T cells in Graves' hyperthyroidism and ophthalmopathy.

Sequences were derived from peripheral blood mononuclear cells (PBMCs), sampled at new diagnosis, from a patient treated with antithyroid drugs. All receptors come from a woman aged 45-60 years with Graves disease. The CDR3 runs from the conserved cysteine through the conserved F or W. Fields, in order: J gene, CDR3 length, V gene, CDR3 protein.

TRBJ1-1 | 14 | TRBV4-1 | CASSQDAVYTEAFF
TRBJ2-3 | 14 | TRBV20-1 | CSARVPAGGDTQYF
TRBJ2-1 | 15 | TRBV20-1 | CSARDQGQGVREQFF
TRBJ2-7 | 15 | TRBV5-4 | CASSARTSLVTEQYF
TRBJ1-5 | 13 | TRBV5-1 | CASSLDRYQPQHF
TRBJ2-2 | 14 | TRBV10-2 | CASRGTSGTGELFF
TRBJ2-7 | 15 | TRBV5-1 | CASRPAAAEPYEQYF
TRBJ2-7 | 15 | TRBV18 | CASSRYREGGYEQYF
TRBJ2-3 | 15 | TRBV2 | CASNVGQGAIDTQYF
TRBJ2-1 | 12 | TRBV30 | CAWSTGANEQFF
TRBJ1-6 | 15 | TRBV20-1 | CSARDHRSGGSPLHF
TRBJ2-2 | 15 | TRBV7-8 | CASSLGGDTGGELFF
TRBJ2-4 | 18 | TRBV4-1 | CASSLGLAGGPPKNIQYF
TRBJ2-1 | 16 | TRBV7-9 | CASSLDARGDYSEQFF
TRBJ2-6 | 19 | TRBV19 | CASSISTGIRVSGANVLTF
TRBJ2-7 | 15 | TRBV5-8 | CASSSGRVRDYEQYF
TRBJ2-2 | 18 | TRBV4-1 | CASSRIGFGNTNTGELFF
TRBJ2-3 | 15 | TRBV12-3/TRBV12-4 | CASRLGTGVADTQYF
TRBJ2-2 | 14 | TRBV10-3 | CAISLRGFTGELFF
TRBJ2-7 | 16 | TRBV11-2 | CASSLFEAGEGIQQYF
TRBJ2-7 | 16 | TRBV5-1 | CASSPTPRETLYEQYF
TRBJ2-1 | 15 | TRBV3-1 | CASSQAQSSYNEQFF
TRBJ2-1 | 17 | TRBV10-3 | CASSQGLAGGYTNEQFF
TRBJ2-1 | 17 | TRBV20-1 | CSAAGLAGRSSYNEQFF
TRBJ2-3 | 16 | TRBV9 | CASSSGTSGSSDTQYF
TRBJ1-5 | 13 | TRBV28 | CANSGQGGMPQHF
TRBJ1-1 | 15 | TRBV5-1 | CASSSRQGARTEAFF
TRBJ1-5 | 17 | TRBV3-1 | CASSLAASGQGNQPQHF
TRBJ2-7 | 13 | TRBV10-1 | CASSEGSAYEQYF
TRBJ2-7 | 15 | TRBV7-8 | CASSLGDRVPYEQYF
TRBJ1-5 | 14 | TRBV3-1 | CASSLRAGNQPQHF
TRBJ2-5 | 14 | TRBV10-3 | CAISRDTLQETQYF
TRBJ1-4 | 15 | TRBV3-1 | CASSQDGTNDEKLFF
TRBJ2-2 | 19 | TRBV27 | CASKPTGGVAGRATGELFF
TRBJ2-7 | 12 | TRBV28 | CASSRWTGEQYF
TRBJ1-4 | 15 | TRBV28 | CASSPPGETNEKLFF
TRBJ2-5 | 14 | TRBV27 | CASSLEGAGGTQYF
TRBJ2-7 | 17 | TRBV12-3/TRBV12-4 | CASSLGGLAGDRDEQYF
TRBJ2-1 | 12 | TRBV20-1 | CSLMPNYNEQFF
TRBJ2-5 | 14 | TRBV2 | CASSEPLVVAGQYF
TRBJ2-2 | 16 | TRBV28 | CASSYRGGGNTGELFF
TRBJ2-5 | 13 | TRBV7-2 | CASSLISVETQYF
TRBJ2-3 | 13 | TRBV9 | CASSVTRLDTQYF
TRBJ2-3 | 15 | TRBV24-1 | CATSDWDSRTDTQYF
TRBJ2-1 | 18 | TRBV9 | CASSDRDRGREQYNEQFF
TRBJ1-1 | 14 | TRBV20-1 | CSARGHSMNTEAFF
TRBJ1-5 | 15 | TRBV7-8 | CASSLRDLTDQPQHF
TRBJ2-7 | 15 | TRBV7-2 | CASSFRSGNSYEQYF
TRBJ1-1 | 14 | TRBV5-1 | CASSFTGSSTEAFF
TRBJ2-5 | 15 | TRBV4-2 | CASSQVLGAGETQYF
TRBJ2-3 | 14 | TRBV12-3/TRBV12-4 | CASSFAQSSDTQYF